This entry concerns a single T cell receptor (beta chain). PCR employed 60 Vbeta and 13 Jbeta primers. Here immunoSEQ multiplex PCR was the method, and the copy in TCRdb shows in-frame clones only, minus some. Its clone listing holds fewer than 150,000 clones. These data come from a study of cytomegalovirus exposure and HLA in healthy donors. The germline CDR1 and CDR2 sequences are SQVTM and ANQGSEA. The junction had 8 bases not matched to a gene; V was cut back by 4 bases and J by 5 bases. The CDR3 has 14 amino acids. The sample comprised PBMCs. The rearrangement uses TRBV29-1 and TRBJ1-5; 7 nucleotides agree with TRBD1. The sequence was collected from a man in his forties in good health and CMV-seronegative. CDR3 protein: CSVGAGTGDQPQHF. The CDR3 region has the DNA TGCAGCGTTGGGGCTGGTACAGGGGATCAGCCCCAGCATTTT.